This T cell receptor (beta chain) was obtained from a study of cytomegalovirus exposure and HLA in healthy donors. With 8 bases clipped from V and 2 bases from J, the junction kept 4 bases outside the gene matches. The length of the CDR3 is 15 residues. Germline V gene data show CDR1 as MNHEY and CDR2 as SVGAGI. Comments on this clone: Its target is not known.

Some clones are missing from TCRdb's copy, which holds only in-frame ones; the method was immunoSEQ multiplex PCR. The profile shows roughly 260,000 clones, 90% of them singletons. Whole-study findings and limits: The study flagged 150 to 200 TCR beta chains as cytomegalovirus-associated.

The sequence was obtained from a woman between 18 and 29 years old in good health and CMV-seronegative. Sequenced: PBMCs. The chain is built from TRBV6-5 and TRBJ2-4; 12 nucleotides align to TRBD1. CDR3 in amino acids: CASGTGGKTKNIQYF. In DNA form, the CDR3 reads TGTGCCAGCGGGACAGGGGGCAAGACCAAAAACATTCAGTACTTC.